A selection of T cell receptor beta chains follows, all from one sample in a study of spatial heterogeneity in lung cancer. From the 5' RACE reads, TCRdb called clonotypes with MiXCR, one entry per CDR3 protein. This table holds some 37,000 distinct CDR3 sequences, approximately 7.5% found once. The sample was PBMCs, taken at surgery. These receptors were collected from a male donor with early-stage non-small cell lung cancer. The CDR3 runs from the conserved cysteine through the conserved F or W. The D gene is left open where the match is weak. Size is stated for part of the rows, as once, few or many counts, or as a class when the clone is expanded.

D: -; size: -; V: TRBV6-2/TRBV6-3; J: TRBJ2-5; CDR3: CASSPFGYQETQYF; DNA: TGTGCCAGCAGCCCCTTTGGGTACCAAGAGACCCAGTACTTC
D: -; size: many; V: TRBV6-2/TRBV6-3; J: TRBJ2-1; CDR3: CASSSPQAGRYNEQFF; DNA: TGTGCCAGCAGTTCTCCACAGGCGGGGCGGTACAATGAGCAGTTCTTC
D: -; size: -; V: TRBV14; J: TRBJ2-7; CDR3: CASSQVRKSSTGSYEQYF; DNA: TGTGCCAGCAGCCAAGTCAGGAAGAGCTCGACGGGCTCCTACGAGCAGTACTTC
D: TRBD2; size: many; V: TRBV10-3; J: TRBJ2-1; CDR3: CAIRPGLAGREQFF; DNA: TGTGCCATCAGGCCAGGACTAGCGGGACGTGAGCAGTTCTTC
D: -; size: few; V: TRBV6-6; J: TRBJ1-2; CDR3: CASSYSPGYGYTF; DNA: TGTGCCAGCAGTTACTCCCCGGGATATGGCTACACCTTC
D: -; size: many; V: TRBV11-2; J: TRBJ2-2; CDR3: CASSGSVSGELFF; DNA: TGTGCCAGCAGCGGGAGCGTCTCCGGGGAGCTGTTTTTT
D: TRBD2; size: few; V: TRBV9; J: TRBJ2-1; CDR3: CASSPKMLAAPYNEQFF; DNA: TGTGCCAGCAGCCCGAAAATGCTAGCGGCACCCTACAATGAGCAGTTCTTC
D: TRBD1; size: few; V: TRBV19; J: TRBJ1-5; CDR3: CASSLDRGQDQPQHF; DNA: TGTGCCAGTAGTTTGGACAGGGGGCAGGATCAGCCCCAGCATTTT
D: -; size: many; V: TRBV24-1; J: TRBJ2-2; CDR3: CATSDSPTGELFF; DNA: TGTGCCACCAGTGATTCTCCCACCGGGGAGCTGTTTTTT
D: -; size: -; V: TRBV29-1; J: TRBJ1-1; CDR3: CSVDTGWTEAFF; DNA: TGCAGCGTAGATACAGGGTGGACTGAAGCTTTCTTT
D: TRBD1; size: -; V: TRBV18; J: TRBJ2-3; CDR3: CASSPVGQAGTDTQYF; DNA: TGTGCCAGCTCACCAGTGGGACAGGCGGGCACAGATACGCAGTATTTT
D: -; size: many; V: TRBV20-1; J: TRBJ2-1; CDR3: CSARMRGFSGSYNEQFF; DNA: TGCAGTGCCCGCATGAGGGGCTTTTCCGGCTCCTACAATGAGCAGTTCTTC
D: -; size: many; V: TRBV18; J: TRBJ1-1; CDR3: CASSPTASNTEAFF; DNA: TGTGCCAGCTCACCAACGGCCTCTAACACTGAAGCTTTCTTT
D: TRBD1; size: many; V: TRBV13; J: TRBJ1-2; CDR3: CASSSDRGQMGYTF; DNA: TGTGCCAGCAGCTCGGACAGGGGGCAAATGGGCTACACCTTC
D: -; size: many; V: TRBV2; J: TRBJ1-4; CDR3: CASGTANEKLFF; DNA: TGTGCCAGCGGGACGGCTAATGAAAAACTGTTTTTT
D: TRBD1; size: many; V: TRBV9; J: TRBJ2-7; CDR3: CASSPNVRTGYEQYF; DNA: TGTGCCAGCAGCCCGAACGTCCGGACAGGTTACGAGCAGTACTTC
D: -; size: few; V: TRBV4-1; J: TRBJ2-1; CDR3: CASSQEQGNEQFF; DNA: TGCGCCAGCAGCCAAGAGCAGGGGAATGAGCAGTTCTTC
D: TRBD1; size: -; V: TRBV4-1; J: TRBJ1-2; CDR3: CASSQPTGKNYGYTF; DNA: TGCGCCAGCAGCCAGCCGACAGGGAAGAACTATGGCTACACCTTC
D: -; size: many; V: TRBV6-2/TRBV6-3; J: TRBJ2-1; CDR3: CASTRRGDEQFF; DNA: TGTGCCAGCACCCGGCGAGGAGATGAGCAGTTCTTC
D: -; size: many; V: TRBV7-2; J: TRBJ2-5; CDR3: CASSSNSGAETQYF; DNA: TGTGCCAGCAGCTCCAACTCGGGGGCGGAGACCCAGTACTTC
D: TRBD1; size: many; V: TRBV7-2; J: TRBJ2-6; CDR3: CASSFDRGLAGANVLTF; DNA: TGTGCCAGCAGCTTTGACAGGGGGCTGGCTGGGGCCAACGTCCTGACTTTC